This entry features one T cell receptor beta chain sequence. Its antigen specificity is not known. It has no much larger one-base neighbor in the sample; base qualities were not kept. The library was made by the immunoSEQ multiplex PCR assay. The multiplex PCR relied on a mix of 60 forward primers for TCR Vbeta segments and 13 reverse primers for TCR Jbeta segments. The CDR3 region of rearranged TCR beta genes was amplified from genomic DNA with a multiplex PCR assay. The Illumina HiSeq System was used to sequence the amplified TCR beta libraries as 87-base-pair reads. Processing in the source paper ran as follows. Across the 670 or so repertoires, a later analysis counted some 81 million unique TCR beta chains, approximately 12 million of which were shared by at least two donors. To remove PCR and sequencing errors, raw reads were error-corrected and collapsed into unique sequences using a nearest-neighbor algorithm that merged closely related sequences. V, D and J gene segments were assigned by aligning CDR3 sequences to IMGT reference sequences. For a sequence to be retained, at least a six-nucleotide match to both a V gene segment and a J gene segment was required. A rearrangement counted as productive if the CDR3 had no stop codons and remained in frame with V and J, and every other rearrangement counted as non-productive. CDR3 was defined by IMGT convention, running from the second conserved V-encoded cysteine to the conserved J-encoded phenylalanine. The earlier analysis of about 610 of the donors excluded sequences that lacked an unambiguous match to a single V gene segment. In an earlier analysis of roughly 600 of the donors, a V segment was called functional when productive rearrangements were above 56.7%, and segregating when the standard deviation between donors exceeded 5%. To diagnose cytomegalovirus status from the catalog of TCR beta chain sequences, a statistical classification framework was built. V and J gene assignment, in a later analysis, came from comparing TCR nucleotide sequences with IMGT/GENE-DB human TR gene sequences. The TCRdist pipeline was used in a later analysis to assign CDR3 sequences and most-parsimonious VDJ recombination scenarios. In a later analysis, every TCR beta chain was defined by the combination of its CDR3 amino acid sequence and its V-gene family, and reads without a unique V-gene family were dropped. As a way to deal with suspected cross-contamination and a sequencing artifact, a later analysis dropped approximately 570 nucleotide sequences that were highly shared and had low generation probability. In a later analysis, a clonal expansion index for each public chain was calculated from normalized within-repertoire ranks of inferred template counts. In a later analysis, generation probabilities were computed using a VDJ recombination model fitted to out-of-frame rearrangements, and the results were checked against IGoR. In a later analysis, TCR-TCR, TCR-HLA and TCR-CMV co-occurrence was scored with hypergeometric tests, and a repertoire-size bias correction was applied to TCR pairs. False discovery rates were estimated in a later analysis by permuting HLA or CMV assignments 20 times. In a later analysis, co-occurring TCRs were grouped using DBSCAN, with TCRdist sequence similarity added in when clustering inside HLA-allele-positive subsets. Repertoires with fewer than 30,000 or more than 120,000 public chains, plus five repertoires with anomalous nucleotide sharing, were excluded from co-occurrence clustering. In TCRdb, the immuneACCESS table is reduced to in-frame sequences with V and J assigned. These tables do not hold every clone; where another copy was compared, an unresolved V gene accounts for under half, and the others remain unexplained. The V and J calls and clone size were taken over from that table, and D and trimming were inferred from the DNA. This sample has 170,000 or so clones in its table, and almost 85% of those were observed once. Under 5% of the sample is held by the ten biggest clonotypes.

In total, just over 650 healthy bone marrow donors made up the cohort. At the time of sampling, every cohort member was nominally healthy, though immune exposures that went unrecorded were likely present. The donor tested CMV seropositive and was one of the 289 seropositive cohort members. A peripheral blood sample was collected from each donor, and TCR beta sequencing was performed on peripheral blood mononuclear cells. The Qiagen DNeasy Blood Extraction Kit was used to extract genomic DNA from the blood cell samples. The source of the sample is a study of cytomegalovirus exposure and HLA in healthy donors (dated by TCRdb to between 2016 and 2019). Some background on the complete study: According to an earlier analysis of several hundred of the donors, about 179 million T cells yielded 120 million or so unique TCR beta sequences and around 280 Gb of sequence data. About 320 gigabases of sequencing data and approximately 85 million unique TCR sequences were included in an early release covering 550 to 650 HLA-typed donors. Of the 350 to 400 genotyped donors, around 81% fell in the genetic ancestry cluster associated with self-reported Caucasian donors. The study was designed to test whether signatures of past pathogen exposure could be identified by cataloging public T cell receptors. The T cell repertoires of several hundred subjects were profiled by immunosequencing and related to cytomegalovirus serostatus. In addition to the first cohort of approximately 650 subjects, a separate validation cohort of approximately 120 different subjects was used. To predict cytomegalovirus infection status, the study combined high-throughput TCR immunosequencing, statistical association of individual TCRs with disease status, and machine learning. A later analysis re-examined previously published TCR beta repertoires from 500 to 700 donors and added high-resolution HLA genotyping to investigate patterns of TCR occurrence. Rather than drawing on any new phenotypic data, the later analysis identified candidate immune exposures from TCR beta sequences and the way those sequences occurred across donors. In an earlier analysis of more than 550 of the donors, high-throughput TCR beta sequencing was used to judge whether each TCR beta V gene segment behaved as functional or pseudogenic. Donor age, sex, ethnicity and CMV serostatus were compiled together with the repertoire data. In a later genetic analysis, genome-wide SNP genotypes for about 55% of the roughly 700 donors were used, and that subset was treated as a discovery cohort. Every discovery cohort repertoire had been produced on one sequencing platform. HLA typing covered class I and class II loci at four-digit resolution. The number of donors typed differed by locus, with roughly 629-640 for A, B, C, DRB1 and DQB1, more than 500 for DQA1, over 600 for DPA1, and around 450 for DPB1. Several DR-DQ haplotypes were treated as single units for association and clustering because of strong linkage in the cohort. Among about 390 genotyped donors of the cohort, an average of 235,054 unique TCR beta nucleotide sequences were sequenced per donor, around 20% of them non-productive. Broad study findings and their caveats: In a later analysis, TCR association rates were found to vary across HLA loci, with the most associated TCRs seen for DRB1 alleles and the fewest for HLA-C alleles. Because the 87-base-pair reads could not distinguish some IMGT-functional V segments, including TRBV6-2 and TRBV6-3, those segments were excluded. When HLA alleles, especially DR and DQ, strongly co-occurred, attributing TCR associations to individual alleles was difficult. The classifier was reported to diagnose cytomegalovirus status with high specificity and sensitivity in both the original and validation cohorts. Roughly uniform sequencing depth across donors was assumed in presence/absence analyses, although this assumption may not hold. This cohort had only TCR beta chains sequenced, and the lack of alpha or paired-chain data limited which features could be detected. V-gene and J-gene trimming of TCR beta chains was associated with a missense DCLRE1C variant in a later genetic analysis, and the association was replicated in an independent cohort. A further reported finding was that TCR beta sequences accurately predicted the HLA-A and HLA-B alleles for most subjects in the first cohort. Because HLA typing was missing for some donors at each locus, association tests included only the typed subset. Fewer than 20 rarely observed V segments, including chromosome 9 orphons, were excluded from the earlier analysis of just under 600 of the donors because counts were too low. A later analysis found that HLA-associated TCR beta chains were more clonally expanded and had lower generation probabilities than equally common non-associated chains. Most TCR sequences were observed very rarely across donors, whereas some public TCRs were present in many individuals. In a later analysis, about 17,000 TCR beta sequences were associated with specific HLA alleles at a false discovery rate of 0.05. Three of the identified cytomegalovirus-associated TCR beta chains were confirmed in vitro to be specific for cytomegalovirus antigens. The study gave a list of over 150 TCR beta chains associated with cytomegalovirus. Broadly in line with IMGT annotations, most TCR beta V segments showed up in productive rearrangements about 87% or about 30% of the time in an earlier analysis of roughly 590 of the donors. In a later analysis, several top co-occurrence clusters were reported to appear linked to parvovirus B19, influenza, CMV and Epstein-Barr virus. A cluster of highly shared sequence variants was judged likely to be a technical artifact of the sequencing pipeline. Linkage disequilibrium might explain the correlated functional status among segregating V segments, but an unknown experimental factor could not be excluded. In a later analysis, most CMV-associated TCR beta chains were found to appear HLA-restricted, with HLA associations seemingly driven largely by CMV exposure. According to a later genetic analysis, donors in an Asian-associated ancestry cluster had fewer N-insertions in productive TCRs than the approximately 710-donor mean. The only immune exposure information available for the cohort was CMV serostatus. The authors suggested that the approach could potentially be generalized to other disease states and immunological phenotypes.

The CDR3 runs 17 residues from the cysteine to the phenylalanine. The only DNA kept is the CDR3, 51 bases in frame from the first base. V trim: 4 bases; J trim: 6 bases; unmatched bases: 8. As encoded in the germline V gene (reference sequence), CDR1 is SGHNT while CDR2 is YYREEE. This TCR derives from a girl aged 5-17 years in good health and CMV-seropositive. The sequenced sample was PBMCs. The V gene is TRBV5-4 and the J gene is TRBJ2-1; 15 junctional bases match TRBD2. The DNA sequence is TGTGCCAGCAGCCCGGGACTAGCGGGGGGAGCCGCCAATGAGCAGTTCTTC. Protein translation: CASSPGLAGGAANEQFF.